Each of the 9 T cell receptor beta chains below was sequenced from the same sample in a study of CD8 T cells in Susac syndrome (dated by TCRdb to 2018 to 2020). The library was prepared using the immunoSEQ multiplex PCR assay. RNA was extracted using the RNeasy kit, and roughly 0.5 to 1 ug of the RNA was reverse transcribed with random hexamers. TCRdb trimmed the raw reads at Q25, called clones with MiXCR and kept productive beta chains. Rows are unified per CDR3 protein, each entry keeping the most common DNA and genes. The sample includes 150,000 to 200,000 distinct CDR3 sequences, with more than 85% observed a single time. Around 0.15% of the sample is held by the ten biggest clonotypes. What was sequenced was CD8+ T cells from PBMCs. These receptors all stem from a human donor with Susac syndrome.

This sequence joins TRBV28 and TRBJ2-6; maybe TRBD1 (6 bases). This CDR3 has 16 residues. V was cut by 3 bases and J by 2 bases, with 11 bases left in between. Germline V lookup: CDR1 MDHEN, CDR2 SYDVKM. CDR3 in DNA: TGTGCCAGCAGTTTCCCCACAGGGACTGGGGCCAACGTCCTGACTTTC. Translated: CASSFPTGTGANVLTF.

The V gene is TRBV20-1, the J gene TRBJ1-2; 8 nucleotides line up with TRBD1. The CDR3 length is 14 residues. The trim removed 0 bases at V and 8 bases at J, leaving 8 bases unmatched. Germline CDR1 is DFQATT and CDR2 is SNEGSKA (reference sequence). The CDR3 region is CSARDLQGDRGYTF. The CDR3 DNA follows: TGCAGTGCTAGAGATCTACAGGGGGATCGAGGCTACACCTTC.

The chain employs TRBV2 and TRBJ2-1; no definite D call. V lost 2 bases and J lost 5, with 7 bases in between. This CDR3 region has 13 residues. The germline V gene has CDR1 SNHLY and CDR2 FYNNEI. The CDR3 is CASSEYVDNEQFF. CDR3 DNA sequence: TGTGCCAGCAGTGAATACGTGGACAATGAGCAGTTCTTC. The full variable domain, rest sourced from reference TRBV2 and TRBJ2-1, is EPEVTQTPSHQVTQMGQEVILRCVPISNHLYFYWYRQILGQKVEFLVSFYNNEISEKSEIFDDQFSVERPDGSNFTLKIRSTKLEDSAMYFCASSEYVDNEQFFGPGTRLTVL.

The CDR3 DNA is TGTGCCAGCAGCGACAGAACCAAAAACATTCAGTACTTC. Its translation is CASSDRTKNIQYF. The rearrangement joins TRBV13 to TRBJ2-4; a possible D gene is TRBD1 (5 bases). CDR1 is PRHDT and CDR2 is FYEKMQ in the germline V gene (reference sequence). V was trimmed by 5 bases and J by 2 bases, leaving 7 bases between them. This CDR3 contains 13 residues.

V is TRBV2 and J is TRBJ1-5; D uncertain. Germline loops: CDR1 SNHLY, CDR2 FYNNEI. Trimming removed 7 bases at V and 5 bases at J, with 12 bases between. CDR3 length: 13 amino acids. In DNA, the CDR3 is TGTGCCAGCATTGAGACTGTTGATCAGCCCCAGCATTTT. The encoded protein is CASIETVDQPQHF.

The CDR3 DNA sequence: TGTGCCAGCAGGTCGGACAGCTTCACCGGGGAGCTGTTTTTT. It yields the protein CASRSDSFTGELFF. The chain links TRBV12-3 or TRBV12-4 to TRBJ2-2, with D maybe TRBD1 (6 bases). With 6 bases removed from V and 4 bases from J, the gap between germline ends came to 12 bases. The CDR3 spans 14 residues.

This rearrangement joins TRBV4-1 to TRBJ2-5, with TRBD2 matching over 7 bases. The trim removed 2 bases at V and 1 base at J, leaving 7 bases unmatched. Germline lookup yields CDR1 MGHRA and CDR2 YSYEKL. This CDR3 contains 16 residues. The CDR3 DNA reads TGCGCCAGCAGCCAAACGGACGGGAGGCCCCAAGAGACCCAGTACTTC. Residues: CASSQTDGRPQETQYF.

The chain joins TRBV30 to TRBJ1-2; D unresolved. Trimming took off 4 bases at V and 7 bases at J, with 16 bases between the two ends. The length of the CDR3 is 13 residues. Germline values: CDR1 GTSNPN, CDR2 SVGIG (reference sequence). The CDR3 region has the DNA TGTGCCTGGACTAGAGCAGGCGAGGGTGGCTACACCTTC. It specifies CAWTRAGEGGYTF.

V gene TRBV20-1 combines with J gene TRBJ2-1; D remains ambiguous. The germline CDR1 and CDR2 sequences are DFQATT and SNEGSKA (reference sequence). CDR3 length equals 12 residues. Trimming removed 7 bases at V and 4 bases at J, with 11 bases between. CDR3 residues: CSVGQVYNEQFF. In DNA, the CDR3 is TGCAGTGTGGGTCAGGTATACAATGAGCAGTTCTTC.